The present T cell receptor (beta chain) was sequenced within a study of identical twins. MiXCR, run by TCRdb on the 5' RACE reads, gives a single entry per CDR3 protein. The sample has roughly 280,000 distinct CDR3 sequences; more than 8% are singletons. The germline V and J ends were trimmed by 2 bases and 1 base, with 11 bases remaining between them. The CDR3 sequence is 15 residues long. The germline CDR1 and CDR2 sequences are MNHEY and SMNVEV (reference sequence). This clonotype has more than one count but fewer than ten. The sample was also linked to a second study, of yellow fever vaccine responses in identical twins.

Material for sequencing was CD8+ T cells sorted from blood. The TCR originated in a woman younger than 30 in good health. The chain carries TRBV27 and TRBJ1-1; TRBD1 might be the D (5 bases). CDR3 in DNA: TGTGCCAGCAGTTTAGCCGACAGCCCGAACACTGAAGCTTTCTTT. This translates into CASSLADSPNTEAFF.